These T cell receptor beta chains were read from a single sample in a study of blood T cell repertoires in COVID-19. Here immunoSEQ multiplex PCR was the method, and the copy in TCRdb shows in-frame clones only, minus some. This sample yields around 460,000 clones, of which about 87% are seen a single time; 0.8% to 0.9% belongs to the top ten. The source material was peripheral blood. Source of these receptors: a man younger than 35 with COVID-19, enrolled during active disease. Each CDR3 is given with its conserved first and last residue. Where a row states a size, it is once, few, many or the class of an expanded clone; other rows omit it.

V gene	clone size	J gene	CDR3 protein
TRBV4-1	-	TRBJ1-1	CASSQGSLGRRNTEAFF
TRBV6-5	-	TRBJ2-1	CASTRQGGGNEQFF
TRBV10-1	once	TRBJ2-1	CASSAVTGGSYNEQFF
TRBV6-1	-	TRBJ2-7	CASSEGQFIFGTGYEQYF
TRBV27	-	TRBJ2-7	CASSFLSGRAFYEQYF
TRBV10-3	-	TRBJ1-1	CAISSVDRESGAFF
TRBV24-1	-	TRBJ2-2	CATNGDTGELFF
TRBV7-9	-	TRBJ1-4	CASTIGGREKLFF
TRBV5-6	-	TRBJ2-2	CASSLLAGGSNTGELFF
TRBV4-1	once	TRBJ1-2	CASSQDRGANYGYTF
TRBV14	-	TRBJ1-1	CASSRTGGTEAFF
TRBV7-2	-	TRBJ2-3	CASSLLGAASTDTQYF
TRBV5-8	-	TRBJ1-5	CASSLLTGFNQPQHF
TRBV5-5	-	TRBJ1-3	CASGSRTGGNTIYF
TRBV4-2	-	TRBJ1-4	CASSQVRVEFATNEKLFF
TRBV30	-	TRBJ1-1	CAWSSNTGNTEAFF
TRBV5-1	-	TRBJ2-1	CASSLSGYLGLAEYNEQFF
TRBV6-5	-	TRBJ1-1	CASSYSGRGPEAFF
TRBV6-5	few	TRBJ2-1	CASSRTSGGSDEQFF
TRBV12-3/TRBV12-4	-	TRBJ2-5	CASSPRLLETQYF
TRBV10-3	-	TRBJ2-2	CASRTGDTGELFF
TRBV2	-	TRBJ2-7	CASSPLLGTGGYEQYF
TRBV13	-	TRBJ1-1	CASSSWGGTEAFF
TRBV19	-	TRBJ2-1	CASSIDFHSYNEQFF
TRBV7-9	-	TRBJ1-2	CASSVTVDYGYTF
TRBV20-1	-	TRBJ2-3	CSASYGDTQYF
TRBV5-1	-	TRBJ2-2	CASSWSGGDTGELFF
TRBV29-1	-	TRBJ2-5	CSVGGNWGTQYF
TRBV6-6	-	TRBJ2-5	CASSSGTSGYQETQYF
TRBV12-3/TRBV12-4	-	TRBJ2-1	CAVAGGAYNEQFF
TRBV6-6	-	TRBJ2-7	CASIAGASSSYEQYF
TRBV4-2	-	TRBJ2-1	CASSLRGGTSVLHEQFF
TRBV3-1/TRBV3-2	-	TRBJ1-1	CASSQSGSGNTEAFF